A selection of T cell receptor beta chains follows, all from one sample in a study of CD8+CD57+ T cells in acquired aplastic anemia. In TCRdb, the reads were re-called with MiXCR into one record per CDR3 protein. The sample contains some 130,000 distinct CDR3 sequences, roughly 40% of which appear only once. The source material was sorted CD4+, CD8+, or CD8+CD57+ T cells (not recorded which) from PBMCs. These receptors were obtained from a human donor in good health, serving as a control. Each CDR3 is given with its conserved first and last residue. D genes are given only for firm matches. The size entry is marked missing in some rows and otherwise reads once, few, many or a size class.

NA	TRBV25-1	TRBJ2-7	TRBD1	TGTGCCAGCAGTAATCGAGGGACAGGGGCCGAGCAGTACTTC	CASSNRGTGAEQYF
many	TRBV20-1	TRBJ2-1	TRBD2	TGCAGTGCTAGAGCCGCGGGAGGCCTCAATGAGCAGTTCTTC	CSARAAGGLNEQFF
NA	TRBV11-2	TRBJ2-3	NA	TGTGCCAGCAGATTAGACCGGGGGCAGCCGGAAAAGAGGGATACGCAGTATTTT	CASRLDRGQPEKRDTQYF
many	TRBV7-2	TRBJ1-4	NA	TGTGCCAGCAGCTTACTCGCAGGAAGGGGACGAAAACTGTTTTTT	CASSLLAGRGRKLFF
many	TRBV20-1	TRBJ1-2	NA	TGCAGTGCTCCCTACCTCTATGGCTACACCTTC	CSAPYLYGYTF
few	TRBV2	TRBJ1-2	TRBD1	TGTGCCAGCAGGGGACAGGTGCACTATGGCTACACCTTC	CASRGQVHYGYTF
NA	TRBV10-3	TRBJ2-3	TRBD2	TGTGCCATCAGTGATTCTAGCGGGAACACAGATACGCAGTATTTT	CAISDSSGNTDTQYF
few	TRBV10-3	TRBJ1-1	NA	TGTGCCACCCTAGTAACCGGGGGGATCAGGTATGCTTTCTTT	CATLVTGGIRYAFF
many	TRBV5-1	TRBJ2-7	TRBD2	TGCGCCAGCAGCCTTGCTGAGCGGGACTTCTCCGAGCAGTACTTC	CASSLAERDFSEQYF
many	TRBV20-1	TRBJ1-1	NA	TGCAGTGCTAGAGAGCTTCGTCTGAACACTGAAGCTTTCTTT	CSARELRLNTEAFF
NA	TRBV12-5	TRBJ2-7	NA	TGTGCTAGTGGTTTGTTTATTCAGGGCCCCTTCTACGAGCAGTGCTTC	CASGLFIQGPFYEQCF
many	TRBV19	TRBJ1-1	TRBD1	TGTGCCAGTAGTATAGATCGGGCCCCAGGGGGCAACACTGAAGCTTTCTTT	CASSIDRAPGGNTEAFF
few	TRBV4-2	TRBJ1-2	TRBD1	TGTGCCAGCAGCAGCGGACAGGGGGCGGTTGGCTACACCTTC	CASSSGQGAVGYTF
NA	TRBV7-6	TRBJ1-1	NA	TGTGCCAGCACCCTAGGGGAGAACACTGAAGCTTTCTTT	CASTLGENTEAFF
many	TRBV7-7	TRBJ2-1	NA	TGTGCCAGCAGCTCCACTTTGGACAATGAGCAGTTCTTC	CASSSTLDNEQFF
many	TRBV5-5	TRBJ2-7	NA	TGTGCCAGCAGCCCCCCCTTGGTCGGGCAGCAGTACTTC	CASSPPLVGQQYF
NA	TRBV19	TRBJ1-1	TRBD1	TGTGCCAGTTCGAAGGACAGGGAGTCTGAAGCTTTCTTT	CASSKDRESEAFF
many	TRBV20-1	TRBJ1-2	NA	TGCAGTGCTTCTGTAGGAGCAACCGGCTACACCTTC	CSASVGATGYTF
NA	TRBV29-1	TRBJ2-7	TRBD1	TGCAGCGTTGGCACAGGGGGTCTAAACGAGCAGTACTTC	CSVGTGGLNEQYF
many	TRBV6-1	TRBJ1-2	NA	TGTGCCGGCCGGGGGAACTATGGCTACACCTTC	CAGRGNYGYTF
many	TRBV20-1	TRBJ1-1	TRBD1	TGCAGTGCTAGACCCCGACAGGGAGGGCTTGAAGCTTTCTTT	CSARPRQGGLEAFF
once	TRBV15	TRBJ2-5	NA	TGTGCCACCAGCAGAGGAGGGGGGGCCCTGGAGACCCAGTACTTC	CATSRGGGALETQYF
many	TRBV12-3/TRBV12-4	TRBJ2-5	NA	TGTGCCAGCAGTTTAGCGCACAGGGTTGGAGAGACCCAGTACTTC	CASSLAHRVGETQYF
many	TRBV4-1	TRBJ1-2	NA	TGCGCCAGCAGCCCAGGGGCCGCGTCCTATGGCTACACCTTC	CASSPGAASYGYTF
many	TRBV7-9	TRBJ1-1	NA	TGTGCCAGCAGCATGGGACACGTGAACACTGAAGCTTTCTTT	CASSMGHVNTEAFF
few	TRBV24-1	TRBJ2-5	TRBD1	TGTGCCACCAGTGATCCGAACAGGGGGTGGGGTCAAGAGACCCAGTACTTC	CATSDPNRGWGQETQYF
NA	TRBV11-1	TRBJ1-2	NA	TGTGCCAGCAGCTTACCGAACTCAAAGACAGGCTATGGCTACACCTTC	CASSLPNSKTGYGYTF
many	TRBV19	TRBJ1-5	TRBD1	TGTGCCAGTGGAAGGACAGGGGTCAATCAGCCCCAGCATTTT	CASGRTGVNQPQHF
many	TRBV20-1	TRBJ2-7	NA	TGCAGTGCTAGAGATATCGGGAGAAGCTACGAGCAGTACTTC	CSARDIGRSYEQYF
NA	TRBV20-1	TRBJ1-2	TRBD1	TGCAGTGCTCCCGGGACAGGGGATGGCTACACCTTC	CSAPGTGDGYTF
few	TRBV6-1	TRBJ1-1	NA	TGTGCCAGCAGTGAAGCGCTCCAGGGGACTGAAGCTTTCTTT	CASSEALQGTEAFF
many	TRBV20-1	TRBJ2-7	TRBD1	TGCAGTGCCCTGTTAGGGGGCGCCGAGCAGTACTTC	CSALLGGAEQYF
NA	TRBV19	TRBJ1-5	TRBD1	TGTGCCAGTAGCGTACTCTACAGGGGCGGCAATCAGCCCCAGCATTTT	CASSVLYRGGNQPQHF
many	TRBV7-9	TRBJ1-1	NA	TGTGCCAGCAGCTCCGGACTGCCGAACACTGAAGCTTTCTTT	CASSSGLPNTEAFF
many	TRBV3-1	TRBJ2-7	NA	TGTGCCAGCAGCCAAGATCTGGCCAACGAGCAGTACTTC	CASSQDLANEQYF
NA	TRBV20-1	TRBJ1-4	NA	TGCAGTGCCAGGGGATCTTTCGTAGCTAATGAAAAACTGTTTTTT	CSARGSFVANEKLFF
NA	TRBV11-2	TRBJ1-3	NA	TGTGCCAGCAGCTTAGATCTGTGGAGGGCCGGTGGAAACACCATATATTTT	CASSLDLWRAGGNTIYF
NA	TRBV29-1	TRBJ2-7	TRBD1	TGCAGCGTTGTGGGACAGGGCCTGCGCTACGAGCAGTACTTC	CSVVGQGLRYEQYF
many	TRBV11-3	TRBJ2-2	NA	TGTGCCAGCAGCTTCAGCCCCGCTTCTCCCGGGGAGCTGTTTTTT	CASSFSPASPGELFF
many	TRBV20-1	TRBJ2-3	TRBD2	TGCAGTGCTGCTGCGGGGGGGCGCACAGATACGCAGTATTTT	CSAAAGGRTDTQYF
NA	TRBV7-9	TRBJ1-3	NA	TGTGCCAGCAGTCCCGGGGGTCGAGGAAACACCATATATTTT	CASSPGGRGNTIYF
once	TRBV5-1	TRBJ2-1	NA	TGCGCCAGCAGCCCGGCGGAGGCCTACAATGAGCAGTTCTTC	CASSPAEAYNEQFF
few	TRBV19	TRBJ1-5	NA	TGTGCCAATAAAGGCGGATATAGCAATCAGCCCCAGCATTTT	CANKGGYSNQPQHF
many	TRBV6-1	TRBJ2-7	TRBD2	TGTGCCAGCAGTGGACTAGCGGGGCACTCCTACGAGCAGTACTTC	CASSGLAGHSYEQYF
NA	TRBV11-2	TRBJ1-3	TRBD1	TGTGCCAGCAGCCACCTAGAGACAGGGGTCGGAAACACCATATATTTT	CASSHLETGVGNTIYF
NA	TRBV24-1	TRBJ2-1	TRBD2	TGTGCCACCAGTTCAACTAGCGGAGGTGGGAATGAGCAGTTCTTC	CATSSTSGGGNEQFF